Presented here are 10 T cell receptor beta chains from one specimen sequenced in a study of T cells in Graves' hyperthyroidism and ophthalmopathy. Researchers took RNA transcripts and amplified the TCR beta CDR3 regions from them. During a first-round RT-PCR of the TCR CDR3, the HTBI primer set was used. TCRdb reanalysed the multiplex PCR reads using MiXCR and keeps one entry per CDR3 protein. The sample records under 800,000 distinct CDR3 sequences, 14% being singletons. Input material: blood. These receptors originate from a woman between 18 and 30 years old with Graves' hyperthyroidism.

CDR3 sequence reads: CSVGGGNEQFF. The DNA for the CDR3 is TGCAGCGTTGGTGGGGGCAATGAGCAGTTCTTC. This chain uses TRBV29-1 with TRBJ2-1; possibly TRBD1 or TRBD2 for D (5 bases each). Per the germline V gene, CDR1 is SQVTM and CDR2 is ANQGSEA. The germline V and J ends were trimmed by 4 bases and 6 bases, with 7 bases remaining between them. The length of the CDR3 is 11 residues.

The J gene is TRBJ2-1, the V gene TRBV29-1; 10 nucleotides match TRBD1. The germline V gene encodes CDR1 SQVTM and CDR2 ANQGSEA. This CDR3 region has 15 residues. J lost 6 bases, V lost 4 bases, and 9 bases had no gene match. The CDR3 protein is CSVVGDRGPSNEQFF. CDR3 DNA: TGCAGCGTTGTGGGAGACAGGGGGCCAAGCAATGAGCAGTTCTTC.

This clonotype was seen repeatedly, ten times or more. This sequence joins TRBV20-1 and TRBJ1-1; no definite D call. CDR1 is DFQATT and CDR2 is SNEGSKA in the germline V gene (reference sequence). Trimming took 3 bases from V and 5 from J, leaving 16 bases between them. The CDR3 runs to 14 residues. This chain's CDR3 is CSASSGSYRTEAFF. CDR3 in DNA: TGCAGTGCTAGCTCAGGTTCTTATAGAACTGAAGCTTTCTTT.

In its sample, this clonotype was seen many times. The rearrangement joins TRBV6-1 to TRBJ2-7; D is unresolved. The CDR3 is 12 residues long. Germline V gives CDR1 MNHNS, CDR2 SASEGT. The V and J ends lost 7 bases and 3 bases respectively, with 10 bases between them. The CDR3 loop is CASKDRFYEQYF. CDR3 DNA: TGTGCCAGCAAAGACCGATTCTACGAGCAGTACTTC.

This chain connects TRBV7-3 to TRBJ2-5; TRBD1 or TRBD2 may be the D gene (6 bases each). In germline, CDR1 is SGHTA, CDR2 FQGTGA. V gave up 0 bases and J gave up 4 bases, with 12 bases separating them. The CDR3 contains 15 residues. In DNA form, the CDR3 reads TGTGCCAGCAGCTTAACCATCTGGGGGGCAGAGACCCAGTACTTC. Translated, it gives CASSLTIWGAETQYF.

Only a few counts were recorded for this clonotype. The CDR3 sequence is CASSIWGGSRTRGETQYF. CDR3 coding DNA: TGTGCCAGTAGTATATGGGGGGGGAGTCGGACGCGCGGAGAGACCCAGTACTTC. This chain links TRBV19 with TRBJ2-5; 7 bases match TRBD2. Germline V CDR1 and CDR2: LNHDA, SQIVND (reference sequence). The CDR3 contains 18 residues. The junction had 16 bases not matched to a gene; V was cut back by 2 bases and J by 4 bases.

This clonotype was seen only a few times. This chain joins TRBV5-6 and TRBJ1-1; D unclear. The CDR3 covers 12 residues. Per the germline V gene, CDR1 is SGHDT and CDR2 is YYEEEE. The V end lost 0 bases, the J end lost 8 bases, and 8 bases lay between the germline ends. The CDR3 sequence is CASSLGYGEAFF. CDR3 DNA: TGTGCCAGCAGCTTGGGTTATGGAGAAGCTTTCTTT. The whole variable domain, filled in from reference TRBV5-6 and TRBJ1-1, reads DAGVTQSPTHLIKTRGQQVTLRCSPKSGHDTVSWYQQALGQGPQFIFQYYEEEERQRGNFPDRFSGHQFPNYSSELNVNALLLGDSALYLCASSLGYGEAFFGQGTRLTVV.

The table lists this clonotype with a few counts. V is TRBV4-3 and J is TRBJ1-1; D is perhaps TRBD1 (6 bases). Trimming left V 2 bases short and J 3 bases short, with 10 bases between. This CDR3 spans 14 amino acids. Germline V gene sequence: CDR1 LGHNA, CDR2 YSLEER. The CDR3 loop is CASSQTTGYTEAFF. The CDR3 bases are TGCGCCAGCAGCCAAACCACAGGGTACACTGAAGCTTTCTTT.

This clonotype was seen a few times. J is TRBJ2-7 and V is TRBV7-8; 9 bases are a match to TRBD2. The V and J ends lost 6 bases and 6 bases, in that order; junction bases with no gene match: 9. Looked up from germline, CDR1 is SGHVS and CDR2 is FQNEAQ. The CDR3 spans 14 residues. CDR3 residues: CASSIAGDRVEQYF. The CDR3 DNA is TGTGCCAGCAGTATAGCGGGAGACCGGGTCGAGCAGTACTTC.

This sequence joins TRBV25-1 and TRBJ1-2; no firm D call. The CDR3 sequence is 16 residues long. V dropped 6 bases and J dropped 6 bases, with 23 bases sitting between them. The germline CDR1 and CDR2 sequences are MGHDK and SYGVNS. In nucleotides, the CDR3 is TGTGCCAGCAGCCACACCGGATTATCTCTTATTAATGGCTACACCTTC. This gives the protein CASSHTGLSLINGYTF.